What follows is one TCR beta chain and its context. Its antigen remains undetermined. Base quality data are lacking; no much larger clone is found one base away. These data come from a study of OX40 agonist ivuxolimab in advanced cancers. Background on the whole study: The costimulatory receptor OX40 (CD134) was targeted by ivuxolimab, a fully human IgG2 agonistic monoclonal antibody. Intravenous ivuxolimab was administered to patients every 2 weeks at six dose levels: 0.01, 0.1, 0.3, 1.5, 3 and 10 mg/kg. Of the approximately 53 patients in dose escalation, some 20 had hepatocellular carcinoma, some 15 had melanoma, 9 had renal cell carcinoma and 9 had head and neck cancer. In the dose-escalation cohort, 70% to 85% of patients were male, and the mean age was 60 years with a range of roughly 23 to 79. Prior anti-PD-1, anti-PD-L1 or anti-CTLA-4 therapy was permitted, and approximately 40% of dose-escalation patients had received checkpoint inhibitors. Partial responses occurred in three dose-escalation patients: two with cutaneous melanoma and one with hepatocellular carcinoma. The purpose of peripheral TCRbeta sequencing was to test whether ivuxolimab changed TCR sequence diversity and led to clonal T-cell expansion. The paper covers the monotherapy dose-escalation part of the phase I ivuxolimab trial, which included N of about 51 patients. On the study overall, not on this receptor specifically: Partial responders in the 0.1-3.0 mg/kg groups had among the lowest normalized peripheral clonal expansion, especially among CD8+ T cells. At doses of 0.1 to 3.0 mg/kg, clonal expansion of both CD4+ and CD8+ T cells in blood was seen between baseline and week 6. The antigen specificity of the peripheral T cells that underwent clonal expansion was not determined. After ivuxolimab, more expanded clones were found on average in CD8+ T cells than in CD4+ T cells. Low levels of normalized T-cell clonal expansion were also shown by some nonresponding patients.

The trial excluded patients who had a history of autoimmune disease or who were on systemic immunosuppression. Peripheral blood for TCR sequencing was collected from all dose cohorts at baseline, on cycle 4 day 1, and on cycle 7 day 1. The samples were drawn from a first-in-human, open-label, multicenter phase I dose-escalation trial of ivuxolimab. The trial enrolled adults with locally advanced or metastatic head and neck squamous cell, hepatocellular, melanoma or renal cell carcinoma. Before TCR sequencing, CD4+ T cells and CD8+ T cells from peripheral blood were sorted into separate populations. Genomic DNA was extracted from sorted cells for sequencing of the TCRbeta CDR3 region. The immunoSEQ Assay was used to sequence the TCRbeta CDR3 regions. TCRdb mirrors the immuneACCESS table, restricted to in-frame sequences. Some clones are absent from its copies; in checked studies, under half trace to an unresolved V gene, and the reason for the others is unknown. Here the sample has around 51,000 clones; roughly 86% occur a single time. Of the sample, roughly 3.5% is held by the ten largest clones.

Trimming removed 5 bases from V and 8 bases from J; the gene matches leave 7 bases unexplained. The CDR3 has 14 amino acids, counting the end cysteine and phenylalanine. The kept DNA is CDR3 alone, 42 bases in frame from the first base. Sequences SGHAT (CDR1) and FQDESV (CDR2) are obtained from the germline V gene (reference sequence). The sequencing here drew on CD4+ or CD8+ T cells sorted from blood, taken in a trial of the OX40 agonist ivuxolimab. The receptor was isolated from an adult with an advanced solid tumor such as melanoma, head and neck, liver or kidney cancer. Here the chain combines TRBV11-1 and TRBJ1-2, with TRBD1 identical over 11 junction bases. The bases are TGTGCCAGCAGCCGCGGACAGGGGGCGCGAGGCTACACCTTC. Its protein reads: CASSRGQGARGYTF.